This T cell receptor beta chain was found in a study of low-dose radiotherapy and immunotherapy resistance in tumors. TRAV and TRBV primers primed cDNA for both TCRalpha and TCRbeta. Using a constant-region primer together with a V-primer adapter, TCRs were subjected to roughly 20 PCR cycles of amplification. TCRdb used MiXCR to reprocess the reads, holding one entry per CDR3 protein. Of about 9,800 distinct CDR3 sequences in the sample, 40% to 55% were seen once. All eligible patients presented with advanced solid tumors that contained no tumor-infiltrating lymphocytes. The ends lost 2 bases at V and 6 bases at J; junction bases unmatched: 15. Looked up from germline, CDR1 is MDHEN and CDR2 is SYDVKM. The CDR3 has 17 amino acids. A few counts support this clonotype.

The genes are TRBV28 and TRBJ2-7; 8 bases are a match to TRBD2. The sequence was obtained from a human donor with advanced metastatic prostate, ovarian, gallbladder or colorectal cancer (not recorded which). This table probably holds off-target reads from a library built for another chain. The CDR3 DNA reads TGTGCCAGCAGTTTAGGAGCTAGCGGGCCGTTAAGGGGCGAGCAGTACTTC. It yields the protein CASSLGASGPLRGEQYF.